This T cell receptor (beta chain) was obtained from a study of shared clonotypes between healthy human individuals. Comment on this clone: Antigen specificity is unknown. At one of its ends the junction is not consistent with the germline gene, which may arise from a read error.

Study-wide findings and caveats: Richness estimates generally favored naive over memory subsets.

Donors were Caucasian adults residing in Nashville, Tennessee, USA. On sorted subsets, replicate PCRs used 200 to 250 ng DNA, or some 28,000 T cell genomes. Using immunoSEQ multiplex PCR, the repertoire was profiled, and TCRdb retains in-frame clones only, with some absent. The sample has roughly 2,300,000 clones, under 95% seen once. The CDR3 runs 14 residues. Looked up from germline, CDR1 is SGHTA and CDR2 is FQGNSA. V and J are TRBV7-2 and TRBJ2-7; D may be TRBD2 (6 bases). Material: naive CD4+ T cells from PBMCs. As to subset: CD45RA+ positively selected. This sequence was found in a man younger than 35 in good health. Some clones in this sample may be carry-over from other donors' samples. In nucleotides, the CDR3 is TGTGCCAGCAGCTTAGTAGCGCGGGACCCCCGACGGGACTTC. It is translated as CASSLVARDPRRDF.